Following are 2 T cell receptor beta chains from one sample sequenced in a study of cytomegalovirus exposure and HLA in healthy donors. This PCR relied on a set of 60 Vbeta primers and 13 Jbeta primers. This table comes from immunoSEQ multiplex PCR, and its TCRdb copy is limited to in-frame clones, with some not included. The repertoire has around 90,000 clones, 75% to 85% of them found once; the top ten carry 2.5% to 3.5%. Specimen: PBMCs. Receptors were obtained from a male donor in good health and CMV-seropositive.

V is TRBV7-2 and J is TRBJ2-3, with D possibly matching TRBD2 (6 bases). Germline assignment: CDR1 SGHTA and CDR2 FQGNSA. The CDR3 has 15 amino acids. Trimming pared 5 bases from V and 6 bases from J, leaving 18 bases between. The chain's CDR3 is CASSVWRGSDDTQYF. CDR3 nucleotide sequence: TGTGCCAGCAGCGTCTGGCGGGGATCCGACGATACGCAGTATTTT. Variable domain in full (rest from reference TRBV7-2 and TRBJ2-3): GAGVSQSPSNKVTEKGKDVELRCDPISGHTALYWYRQSLGQGLEFLIYFQGNSAPDKSGLPSDRFSAERTGGSVSTLTIQRTQQEDSAVYLCASSVWRGSDDTQYFGPGTRLTVL.

The chain has TRBV5-4 and TRBJ2-2; TRBD2 aligns across 9 bases. Germline V gene sequence: CDR1 SGHNT, CDR2 YYREEE (reference sequence). With V trimmed by 2 bases and J by 4 bases, 6 bases remained unmatched. This CDR3 spans 16 amino acids. CDR3 protein: CASSFPLAGPTGELFF. CDR3 bases: TGTGCCAGCAGCTTCCCTCTAGCGGGGCCCACCGGGGAGCTGTTTTTT. The full variable domain, in which reference TRBV5-4 and TRBJ2-2 provide the parts outside the CDR3, is ETGVTQSPTHLIKTRGQQVTLRCSSQSGHNTVSWYQQALGQGPQFIFQYYREEENGRGNFPPRFSGLQFPNYSSELNVNALELDDSALYLCASSFPLAGPTGELFFGEGSRLTVL.